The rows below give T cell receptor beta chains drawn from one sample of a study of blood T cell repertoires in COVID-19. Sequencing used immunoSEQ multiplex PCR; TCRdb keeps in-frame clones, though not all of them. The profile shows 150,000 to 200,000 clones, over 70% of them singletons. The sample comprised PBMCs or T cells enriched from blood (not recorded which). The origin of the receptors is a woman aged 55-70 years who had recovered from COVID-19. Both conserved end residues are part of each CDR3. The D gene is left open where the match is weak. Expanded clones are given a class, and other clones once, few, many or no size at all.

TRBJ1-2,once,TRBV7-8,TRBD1,CASSTGTGGYYGYTF,TGTGCCAGCAGTACCGGGACAGGGGGCTACTATGGCTACACCTTC
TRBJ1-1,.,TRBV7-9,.,CASSVQDWGTEAFF,TGTGCCAGCAGCGTACAGGATTGGGGCACTGAAGCTTTCTTT
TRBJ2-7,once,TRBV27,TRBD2,CASSAVEAGEYEQYF,TGTGCCAGCAGCGCGGTAGAAGCGGGGGAATACGAGCAGTACTTC
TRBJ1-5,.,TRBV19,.,CASSDRWGNQPQHF,TGTGCCAGCTCTGACAGGTGGGGCAATCAGCCCCAGCATTTT
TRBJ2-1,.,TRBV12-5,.,CASGLAGINEQFF,TGTGCTAGTGGTTTGGCAGGGATCAATGAGCAGTTCTTC
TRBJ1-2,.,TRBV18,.,CASSLNTNSITGGYTF,TGTGCCAGCTCGCTCAACACCAACTCCATAACAGGGGGCTACACCTTC
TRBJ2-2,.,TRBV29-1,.,CSVGQGTNTGELFF,TGCAGCGTTGGTCAGGGGACGAACACCGGGGAGCTGTTTTTT
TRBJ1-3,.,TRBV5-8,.,CASSLGGLGAAFTIYF,TGTGCCAGCAGCTTGGGTGGGTTGGGGGCGGCTTTCACCATATATTTT
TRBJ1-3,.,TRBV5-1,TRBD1,CASSLGQGPGNTIYF,TGCGCCAGCAGCTTGGGACAGGGTCCGGGAAACACCATATATTTT
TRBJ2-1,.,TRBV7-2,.,CASSWMGGEQFF,TGTGCCAGCAGCTGGATGGGGGGTGAGCAGTTCTTC
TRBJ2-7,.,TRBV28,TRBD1,CASRQGTYEQYF,TGTGCCAGCCGACAGGGGACCTACGAGCAGTACTTC
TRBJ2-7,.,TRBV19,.,CASSMGGRGEPYEQYF,TGTGCCAGTAGTATGGGGGGGCGCGGGGAACCTTACGAGCAGTACTTC
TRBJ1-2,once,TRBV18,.,CASSSQGRDYGYTF,TGTGCCAGCTCATCCCAGGGGAGGGACTATGGCTACACCTTC
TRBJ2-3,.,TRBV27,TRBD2,CASSLISGRGVTQYF,TGTGCCAGCAGTCTCATAAGCGGGAGGGGAGTTACGCAGTATTTT
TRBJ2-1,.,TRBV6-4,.,CASSDLYNEQFF,TGTGCCAGCAGTGACCTCTACAATGAGCAGTTCTTC
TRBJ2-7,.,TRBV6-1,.,CASSETGRGVQYF,TGTGCCAGCAGTGAGACAGGTCGGGGGGTGCAGTACTTC
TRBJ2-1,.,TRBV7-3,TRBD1,CASRSGQGIEQFF,TGTGCCAGCAGGAGCGGACAGGGGATTGAGCAGTTCTTC
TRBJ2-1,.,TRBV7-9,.,CASRRAPGNRAVDEQFF,TGTGCCAGCAGACGCGCGCCGGGGAACAGGGCGGTAGATGAGCAGTTCTTC
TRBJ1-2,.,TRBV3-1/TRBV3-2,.,CASSQGILPGAGYTF,TGTGCCAGCAGCCAAGGAATTCTCCCTGGGGCGGGCTACACCTTC
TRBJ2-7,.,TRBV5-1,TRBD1,CASSLQGDYEQYF,TGCGCCAGCAGCTTGCAGGGGGACTACGAGCAGTACTTC
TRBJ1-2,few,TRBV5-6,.,CASSRPEGRYTF,TGTGCCAGCAGCCGCCCCGAGGGAAGGTACACCTTC
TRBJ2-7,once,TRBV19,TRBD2,CASSISGLAGYEQYF,TGTGCCAGTAGTATCTCGGGACTAGCGGGTTACGAGCAGTACTTC
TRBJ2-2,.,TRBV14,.,CASSHGGYTGELFF,TGTGCCAGCAGCCATGGAGGGTACACCGGGGAGCTGTTTTTT
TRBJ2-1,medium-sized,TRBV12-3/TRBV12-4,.,CASSLSGSNEQFF,TGTGCCAGCAGTTTATCAGGGTCCAATGAGCAGTTCTTC
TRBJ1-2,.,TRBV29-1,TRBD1,CSVIGQGVWGYTF,TGCAGCGTGATCGGACAGGGGGTTTGGGGCTACACCTTC
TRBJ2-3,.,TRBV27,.,CASSQQGGWTDTQYF,TGTGCCAGCAGTCAACAGGGGGGGTGGACAGATACGCAGTATTTT
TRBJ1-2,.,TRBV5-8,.,CASSLTIAGGRGYTF,TGTGCCAGCAGCCTAACAATTGCGGGGGGCCGCGGCTACACCTTC
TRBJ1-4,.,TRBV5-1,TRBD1,CASSLGPDRGYEKLFF,TGCGCCAGCAGCTTGGGCCCCGACAGGGGATATGAAAAACTGTTTTTT
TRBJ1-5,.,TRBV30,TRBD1,CAWSPDRGAQPQHF,TGTGCCTGGAGTCCGGACAGGGGAGCTCAGCCCCAGCATTTT
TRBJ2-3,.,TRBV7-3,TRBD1,CASSPRGGTEPDTQYF,TGTGCCAGCAGCCCGAGAGGTGGGACAGAACCAGATACGCAGTATTTT
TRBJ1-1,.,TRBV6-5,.,CASSYGGSTEAFF,TGTGCCAGCAGTTACGGCGGAAGCACTGAAGCTTTCTTT
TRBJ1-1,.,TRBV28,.,CASPPSRASEAFF,TGTGCCAGCCCCCCATCCAGGGCCTCTGAAGCTTTCTTT
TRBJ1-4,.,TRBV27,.,CASSFDVGREKLFF,TGTGCCAGCAGTTTTGATGTTGGCAGGGAAAAACTGTTTTTT
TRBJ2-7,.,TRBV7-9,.,CASSLGGRGLADYEQYF,TGTGCCAGCAGCTTAGGGGGGCGTGGGCTAGCGGATTACGAGCAGTACTTC
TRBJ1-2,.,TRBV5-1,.,CASSSTTGSYGYTF,TGCGCCAGCAGCTCGACGACTGGAAGCTATGGCTACACCTTC
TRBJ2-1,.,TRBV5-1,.,CASSLDRVSYNEQFF,TGCGCCAGCAGCTTGGACAGGGTCTCCTACAATGAGCAGTTCTTC
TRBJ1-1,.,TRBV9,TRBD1,CASSGPTGGNFF,TGTGCCAGCAGCGGGCCGACAGGGGGGAATTTCTTT
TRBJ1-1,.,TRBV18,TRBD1,CASSPFRQGANTEAFF,TGTGCCAGCTCACCATTTCGACAGGGGGCTAACACTGAAGCTTTCTTT
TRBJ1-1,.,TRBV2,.,CASRRMGGGYTEAFF,TGTGCCAGCAGACGCATGGGGGGGGGCTACACTGAAGCTTTCTTT
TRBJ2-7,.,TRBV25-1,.,CASSEFAGPNEQYF,TGTGCCAGCAGTGAATTCGCGGGTCCAAACGAGCAGTACTTC
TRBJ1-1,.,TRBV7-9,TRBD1,CASSSGTGMNTEAFF,TGTGCCAGCAGCTCCGGGACAGGAATGAACACTGAAGCTTTCTTT
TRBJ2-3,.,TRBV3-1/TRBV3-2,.,CASSYGLANTDTQYF,TGTGCCAGCAGCTACGGACTGGCCAACACAGATACGCAGTATTTT
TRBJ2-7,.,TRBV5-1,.,CASSLTRSGTLTYEQYF,TGCGCCAGCAGCCTCACCCGATCCGGGACACTGACCTACGAGCAGTACTTC
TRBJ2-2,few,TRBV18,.,CASSALGLAAGELFF,TGTGCCAGCTCAGCATTAGGGCTAGCCGCCGGGGAGCTGTTTTTT
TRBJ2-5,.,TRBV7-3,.,CASSLSGATSETQYF,TGTGCCAGCAGCCTTAGTGGGGCCACTTCTGAGACCCAGTACTTC
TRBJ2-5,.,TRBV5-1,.,CASSGTGSSTFGQYF,TGCGCCAGCTCAGGTACCGGGAGTTCGACTTTTGGCCAGTACTTC
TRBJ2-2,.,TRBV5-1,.,CASSLALRTIANTGELFF,TGCGCCAGCAGCTTGGCCCTTCGGACTATCGCGAACACCGGGGAGCTGTTTTTT
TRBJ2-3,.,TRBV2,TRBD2,CASSVRREITDTQYF,TGTGCCAGCAGTGTAAGGCGGGAGATCACAGATACGCAGTATTTT
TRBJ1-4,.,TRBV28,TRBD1,CASSSPGQGGEKLFF,TGTGCCAGCAGTTCACCGGGACAGGGAGGTGAAAAACTGTTTTTT